One sample yielded the 19 T cell receptor beta chains listed below, sequenced in a study of Ad26.COV2.S vaccination and SARS-CoV-2 variants. The data were produced by immunoSEQ multiplex PCR, yet TCRdb's version contains in-frame clones alone and is incomplete. The repertoire consists of about 94,000 clones, with roughly 84% occurring once and the leading ten covering 15% to 20%. Material: peripheral blood, obtained after recovery from COVID-19. Receptors originate from a human donor who had recovered from COVID-19.

The V and J genes are TRBV28 and TRBJ1-2; 12 bases are a match to TRBD1. The V and J ends lost 3 bases and 7 bases, in that order; junction bases with no gene match: 12. In germline, CDR1 is MDHEN, CDR2 SYDVKM. The CDR3 covers 17 residues. The CDR3 protein is CASSLVGQGADGSGYTF. Here the CDR3 DNA reads TGTGCCAGCAGTTTGGTGGGACAGGGGGCGGACGGGTCTGGCTACACCTTC.

The chain couples TRBV12-3 or TRBV12-4 to TRBJ1-1; maybe TRBD1 (5 bases). This CDR3 is built from 11 residues. Trimming left V 6 bases short and J 10 bases short, with 12 bases between. The CDR3 nucleotides are TGTGCCAGCAGCCCAGGGCAAGGAGCTTTCTTT. This encodes CASSPGQGAFF.

V and J are TRBV27 and TRBJ2-1; TRBD2 matches 12 bases. The CDR3 length is 15 residues. V shed 5 bases and J 9 bases; nucleotides not matched to a gene: 8. Germline lookup yields CDR1 MNHEY and CDR2 SMNVEV (reference sequence). The CDR3: CASSQGLAGQLEQFF. The CDR3 nucleotides are TGTGCCAGCAGTCAGGGACTAGCGGGCCAACTTGAGCAGTTCTTC.

The V call is TRBV9, the J call TRBJ2-1; TRBD2 might be the D (6 bases). With 1 base removed from V and 9 bases from J, the gap between germline ends came to 23 bases. The CDR3 has 17 residues. Germline CDR1 reads SGDLS; CDR2 reads YYNGEE. The CDR3 reads CASSVSGGGYTFTEQFF. CDR3 DNA sequence: TGTGCCAGCAGCGTAAGTGGGGGAGGCTACACTTTTACTGAGCAGTTCTTC.

The V call is TRBV28, the J call TRBJ1-4, with TRBD1 as a possible D gene (5 bases). This CDR3 is 16 amino acids long. V lost 3 bases and J 3 bases, leaving 14 bases between the germline ends. Germline V CDR1 and CDR2: MDHEN, SYDVKM. CDR3 sequence reads: CASSFVGAQANEKLFF. CDR3 coding DNA: TGTGCCAGCAGTTTCGTAGGGGCGCAGGCTAATGAAAAACTGTTTTTT.

There are many counts of this clone. The chain recombines TRBV2 with TRBJ2-1; TRBD2 might be the D (6 bases). The CDR3 totals 14 residues. Germline V gene lookup returns CDR1 SNHLY and CDR2 FYNNEI. Trimming cost V 7 bases and J 3 bases, with 13 bases left between them. CDR3 residues: CASNGGLSYNEQFF. The DNA for the CDR3 is TGTGCCAGCAATGGAGGGCTCAGCTACAATGAGCAGTTCTTC.

There are a few counts of this clone. This rearrangement joins TRBV28 to TRBJ1-2; D gene uncertain. The CDR3 loop spans 13 amino acids. Per germline, CDR1 MDHEN and CDR2 SYDVKM. Deletions cut 8 bases from V and 3 bases from J, with 13 bases between. The DNA for the CDR3 is TGTGCCAGCGCCCTGCCGGGGTACTATGGCTACACCTTC. This gives the protein CASALPGYYGYTF.

The chain uses TRBV7-2 and TRBJ2-1; D not certain. This CDR3 spans 15 amino acids. The V gene lost 0 bases and the J gene lost 3 bases, with 9 bases spanning the gap. The germline V gene encodes CDR1 SGHTA and CDR2 FQGNSA. As DNA, the CDR3 is TGTGCCAGCAGCTTAGCGCGATCCTTCTACAATGAGCAGTTCTTC. This sequence encodes CASSLARSFYNEQFF.

The V call is TRBV6-5, the J call TRBJ2-5; 11 bases match TRBD2. Germline CDR1 is MNHEY and CDR2 is SVGAGI. The CDR3 is 15 residues long. With V trimmed by 5 bases and J by 5 bases, 7 bases remained unmatched. CDR3 nucleotide sequence: TGTGCCAGCAGTCCCAGTAGCGGGAGGGGGGAGACCCAGTACTTC. This encodes CASSPSSGRGETQYF.

The rearrangement links TRBV28 to TRBJ1-4; D remains unclear. Germline V gene data show CDR1 as MDHEN and CDR2 as SYDVKM. The CDR3 totals 14 residues. The V gene lost 6 bases and the J gene lost 7 bases, with 15 bases spanning the gap. For the CDR3, the DNA is TGTGCCAGCAGGGCCCAGGTTACCGGTGAAAAACTGTTTTTT. Protein product: CASRAQVTGEKLFF.

The V and J genes are TRBV11-2 and TRBJ1-2; unclear D gene. CDR1 is SGHAT, CDR2 FQNNGV, per germline. The CDR3 is made up of 15 amino acids. Trimming stripped 0 bases from V and 2 bases from J, with 10 bases between. This CDR3 reads CASSLEMAENYGYTF. CDR3 nucleotides: TGTGCCAGCAGCTTAGAAATGGCCGAGAACTATGGCTACACCTTC.

The chain joins TRBV27 to TRBJ1-2, with TRBD1 identical over 9 bases. There are 15 residues in the CDR3. The V and J ends lost 1 base and 8 bases, in that order; junction bases with no gene match: 8. Germline CDR1 reads MNHEY; CDR2 reads SMNVEV (reference sequence). CDR3 residues: CASSLFRTGAGGYTF. The CDR3 coding sequence is TGTGCCAGCAGTTTATTTCGGACAGGGGCAGGGGGCTACACCTTC.

The chain recombines TRBV5-4 with TRBJ2-5; the D is unclear. Germline loops: CDR1 SGHNT, CDR2 YYREEE (reference sequence). V lost 2 bases and J 5 bases, leaving 13 bases between the germline ends. The CDR3 has 14 residues. CDR3 nucleotides: TGTGCCAGCAGCTTTAGCAGTATGGGGGAGACCCAGTACTTC. Amino acid sequence: CASSFSSMGETQYF.

The V and J genes are TRBV6-1 and TRBJ2-7; 10 bases fit TRBD1. The CDR3 runs to 17 residues. Germline V gene sequence: CDR1 MNHNS, CDR2 SASEGT. The V gene end was trimmed by 4 bases and the J gene end by 4 bases; junction bases not matched to a gene: 13. CDR3 region: CASSGQTGTGVLYEQYF. CDR3 in DNA: TGTGCCAGCAGTGGACAAACCGGGACAGGGGTCCTTTACGAGCAGTACTTC.

To note about this clone: Different DNA sequences within this sample yield the same CDR3. V and J are TRBV28 and TRBJ1-3; D is unclear. This CDR3 is built from 12 residues. The V gene's germline CDR1 is MDHEN and CDR2 SYDVKM. V lost 3 bases to trimming and J lost 4 bases, with 4 bases between them. The CDR3 sequence is CASSFRGNTIYF. CDR3 in DNA: TGTGCCAGCAGTTTTCGGGGAAACACCATATATTTT.

V usage is TRBV24-1 and J usage is TRBJ2-1; 9 nucleotides match TRBD1. Germline loops: CDR1 KGHDR, CDR2 SFDVKD. The CDR3 loop spans 14 amino acids. With V trimmed by 5 bases and J by 9 bases, 7 bases remained unmatched. CDR3 in DNA: TGTGCCACCAGTGGACAGGGGGGATTCGGTGAGCAGTTCTTC. It codes for CATSGQGGFGEQFF.

The J gene is TRBJ1-5, the V gene TRBV28; weak D call: TRBD1 (5 bases). V lost 5 bases to trimming and J lost 5 bases, with 19 bases between them. Germline V gene lookup returns CDR1 MDHEN and CDR2 SYDVKM. The CDR3 spans 16 residues. The DNA for the CDR3 is TGTGCCAGCAGTCGGGCGGGGGGGACCACAGATCAGCCCCAGCATTTT. Translating it yields CASSRAGGTTDQPQHF.

J is TRBJ2-1 and V is TRBV6-5; D is undetermined. Between the trimmed V and J ends, which lost 2 bases and 5 bases, there was a span of 10 bases. Germline V gene lookup returns CDR1 MNHEY and CDR2 SVGAGI. The length of the CDR3 is 14 residues. The CDR3: CASSYEDPDNEQFF. In DNA, the CDR3 is TGTGCCAGCAGTTACGAGGACCCTGACAATGAGCAGTTCTTC.

The chain is built from TRBV11-2 and TRBJ2-4, with TRBD1 matching 9 bases. V lost 3 bases and J lost 8; bases outside the gene matches: 11. The germline CDR1 and CDR2 sequences are SGHAT and FQNNGV. The CDR3 contains 16 residues. The CDR3 loop is CASSFRPGTGLDIQYF. In nucleotides, the CDR3 is TGTGCCAGCAGCTTTCGTCCCGGGACAGGGTTGGACATTCAGTACTTC.